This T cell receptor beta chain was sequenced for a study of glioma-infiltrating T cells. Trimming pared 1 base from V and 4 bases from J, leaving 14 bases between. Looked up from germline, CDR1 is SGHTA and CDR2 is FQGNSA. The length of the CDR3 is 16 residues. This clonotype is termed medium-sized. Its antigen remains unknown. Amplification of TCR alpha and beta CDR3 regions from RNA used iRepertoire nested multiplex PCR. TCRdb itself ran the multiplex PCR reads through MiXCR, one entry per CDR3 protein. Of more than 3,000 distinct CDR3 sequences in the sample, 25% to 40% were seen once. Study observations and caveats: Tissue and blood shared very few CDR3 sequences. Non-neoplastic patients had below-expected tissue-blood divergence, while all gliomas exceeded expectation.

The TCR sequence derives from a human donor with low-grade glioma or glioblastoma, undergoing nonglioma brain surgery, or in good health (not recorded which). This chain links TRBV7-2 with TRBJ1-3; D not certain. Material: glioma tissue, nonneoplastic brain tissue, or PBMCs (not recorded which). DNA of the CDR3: TGTGCCAGCAGCTTAGTCGGCCCCCCGGAGGGAAACACCATATATTTT. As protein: CASSLVGPPEGNTIYF.